A selection of T cell receptor beta chains follows, all from one sample in a study of blood T cell repertoires in COVID-19. Sequencing used immunoSEQ multiplex PCR; TCRdb keeps in-frame clones, though not all of them. Here the sample spans about 280,000 clones, roughly 85% being singletons. Specimen: peripheral blood. These TCRs come from a woman aged 70-85 years with acute or convalescent COVID-19. Both conserved end residues are part of each CDR3. D genes are given only for firm matches. Only part of the rows carry a size: once, few, many, or a class if the clone is expanded.

v_gene	d_gene	abundance	j_gene	CDR3nt	CDR3aa
TRBV7-2	.	few	TRBJ2-1	TGTGCCAGCAGCTTGCCAGCGCGCAATGAGCAGTTCTTC	CASSLPARNEQFF
TRBV5-6	TRBD2	.	TRBJ2-1	TGTGCCAGCAGCTCCCCGGGACTAGCGGACTCCGGTGAGCAGTTCTTC	CASSSPGLADSGEQFF
TRBV2	.	.	TRBJ2-3	TGTGCCAGCAAAATCGGGGGAGTAACAGATACGCAGTATTTT	CASKIGGVTDTQYF
TRBV5-4	.	.	TRBJ2-5	TGTGCCAGCAGCCCAGGACTGCAAGAGACCCAGTACTTC	CASSPGLQETQYF
TRBV13	.	.	TRBJ2-2	TGTGCCAGCAGCTTAACCGGGGCCGGGGAGCTGTTTTTT	CASSLTGAGELFF
TRBV6-1	.	.	TRBJ1-2	TGTGCCAGCAGTGAACGGCAGGGGATCTATGGCTACACCTTC	CASSERQGIYGYTF
TRBV7-9	.	once	TRBJ1-2	TGTGCCAGCAGCTTAGCCGGACATGAGTATGGCTACACCTTC	CASSLAGHEYGYTF
TRBV5-1	.	.	TRBJ1-1	TGCGCCAGCAGCTTGGACATGAACACTGAAGCTTTCTTT	CASSLDMNTEAFF
TRBV5-1	TRBD2	.	TRBJ2-5	TGCGCCAGCAGGACGGGGGGGCCCCAAGAGACCCAGTACTTC	CASRTGGPQETQYF
TRBV4-1	.	.	TRBJ1-1	TGCGCCAGCAGCCAAGCCGCATCCCGGGGGGGATATGAAGCTTTCTTT	CASSQAASRGGYEAFF
TRBV6-5	TRBD1	few	TRBJ2-1	TGTGCCAGTCTCACAGGGGGCGCTGGGCATGAGCAGTTCTTC	CASLTGGAGHEQFF
TRBV7-2	.	.	TRBJ2-5	TGTGCCAGCAGCGCATTAAGGGGGGGAGAGACCCAGTACTTC	CASSALRGGETQYF
TRBV5-5	.	.	TRBJ2-1	TGTGCCAGCACCCCCCAGGAGGGACACAATGAGCAGTTCTTC	CASTPQEGHNEQFF
TRBV7-8	.	.	TRBJ2-7	TGTGCCAGCAGAGCCGGGTCAAGGAACTCCGAGCAGTACTTC	CASRAGSRNSEQYF
TRBV7-9	TRBD2	.	TRBJ2-4	TGTGCCAGCAGCCCCCGACTAGCGGGGGGGCGTTGGGACATTCAGTACTTC	CASSPRLAGGRWDIQYF
TRBV7-6	TRBD1	.	TRBJ2-3	TGTGCCAGCAGCGTCAACCGGGACAGGGGGTATCCAACTAATTTT	CASSVNRDRGYPTNF
TRBV2	.	.	TRBJ1-2	TGTGCCAGCAGCGCTACAGTCAGCTACACCTTC	CASSATVSYTF
TRBV5-4	.	.	TRBJ1-5	TGTGCCAGCAGCTTGCAGGGGAATCAGCCCCAGCATTTT	CASSLQGNQPQHF
TRBV30	.	.	TRBJ1-4	TGTGCCTGGAGAGTGGGCTCGGGATTATTTTATGAAAAACTGTTTTTT	CAWRVGSGLFYEKLFF
TRBV6-5	TRBD1	once	TRBJ2-7	TGTGCCAGCAGGAGGGGACAGGGGGCTGACGAGCAGTACTTC	CASRRGQGADEQYF
TRBV6-5	.	.	TRBJ1-6	TGTGCCAGCAGGCTGGGGGCGGGTTCACCCCTCCACTTT	CASRLGAGSPLHF
TRBV21-1	.	.	TRBJ1-2	TGTGCCAGCAGCAAAGCGCCGCGGAATGGCTACACCTTC	CASSKAPRNGYTF
TRBV18	TRBD2	.	TRBJ2-1	TGTGCCAGCTCGCCGGGGACTACGCGCGAGCAGTTCTTC	CASSPGTTREQFF
TRBV12-3/TRBV12-4	TRBD1	.	TRBJ2-1	TGTGCCAGCAGCCGGGACAGTCACAATGAGCAGTTCTTC	CASSRDSHNEQFF
TRBV5-1	TRBD2	.	TRBJ2-1	TGCGCCAGCAGAGAGACTAGCGGGGGGGCGGCTGAGCAGTTCTTC	CASRETSGGAAEQFF
TRBV6-6	.	.	TRBJ1-1	TGTGCCAGCAGTTACTCATCAGGGGAAGCTTTCTTT	CASSYSSGEAFF
TRBV24-1	.	.	TRBJ2-3	TGTGCCACCGGGACTAGCACAGATACGCAGTATTTT	CATGTSTDTQYF
TRBV19	.	once	TRBJ2-3	TGTGCCAGTAGTATAGGACTAACGGGACAAATCTTCACAGATACGCAGTATTTT	CASSIGLTGQIFTDTQYF